The 2 T cell receptor beta chains listed next were all sequenced from one sample in a study of molecular identifiers for immune sequencing clone quantification. TCRdb reprocessed the PCR reads via MiXCR and lists one record per CDR3 protein. This table has about 640,000 distinct CDR3 sequences, about 20% appearing once. The sequencing input was naive CD8+ T cells from blood, with Jurkat cell RNA spiked in. Indicated subset: FACS-sorted CD8+CD4-CCR7+CD45RA+ naive T cells. The source of these receptors is a human donor in good health. Some libraries in this study had Jurkat cell RNA spiked in.

This clonotype occurred many times. V and J are TRBV3-1 and TRBJ2-7; TRBD1 might be the D (5 bases). Germline V gene data show CDR1 as LGHDT and CDR2 as YNNKEL (reference sequence). Trimming removed 0 bases from V and 0 bases from J, with 9 bases in between. The CDR3 extends over 15 amino acids. Here the CDR3 DNA reads TGTGCCAGCAGCCAAGAAGAAGACAGCTCCTACGAGCAGTACTTC. Encoded protein: CASSQEEDSSYEQYF.

This clonotype was detected a few times. In DNA form, the CDR3 reads TGTGCCAGCAGCTACTTAAGCGGGAGTAAGGCAGATACGCAGTATTTT. This sequence encodes CASSYLSGSKADTQYF. The chain is built from TRBV12-3 or TRBV12-4 and TRBJ2-3, with 8 bases that match TRBD2. The CDR3 totals 16 residues. With V trimmed by 6 bases and J by 4 bases, 12 bases remained unmatched.